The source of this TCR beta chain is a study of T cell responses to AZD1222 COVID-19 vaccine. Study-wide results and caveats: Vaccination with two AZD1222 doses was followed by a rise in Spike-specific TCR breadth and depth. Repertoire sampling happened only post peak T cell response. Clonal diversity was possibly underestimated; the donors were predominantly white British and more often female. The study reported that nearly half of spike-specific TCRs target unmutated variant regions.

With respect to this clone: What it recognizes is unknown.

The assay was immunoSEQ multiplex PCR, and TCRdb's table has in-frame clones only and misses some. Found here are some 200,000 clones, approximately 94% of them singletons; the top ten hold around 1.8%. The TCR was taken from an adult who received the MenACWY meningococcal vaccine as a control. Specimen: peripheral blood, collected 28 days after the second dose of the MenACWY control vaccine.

The CDR3 DNA sequence: TGTGCCAGCAGTAGCGGGAGATTGAGCACAGATACGCAGTATTTT. Amino acid sequence: CASSSGRLSTDTQYF. The gene calls are TRBV7-6 and TRBJ2-3; 9 nucleotides line up with TRBD2. This CDR3 comprises 15 residues. V shed 6 bases and J 0 bases; nucleotides not matched to a gene: 4. Germline V gene sequence: CDR1 SGHVS, CDR2 FNYEAQ.